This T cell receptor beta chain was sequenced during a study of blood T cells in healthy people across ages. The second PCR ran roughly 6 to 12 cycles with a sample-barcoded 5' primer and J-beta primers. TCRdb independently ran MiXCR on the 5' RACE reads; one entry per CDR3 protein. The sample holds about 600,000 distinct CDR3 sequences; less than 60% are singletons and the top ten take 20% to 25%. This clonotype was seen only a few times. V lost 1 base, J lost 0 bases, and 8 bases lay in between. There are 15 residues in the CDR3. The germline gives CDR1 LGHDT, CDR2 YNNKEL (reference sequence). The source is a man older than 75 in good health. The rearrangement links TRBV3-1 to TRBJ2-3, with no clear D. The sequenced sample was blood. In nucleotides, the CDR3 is TGTGCCAGCAGCCAAGTAATAGTGAGCACAGATACGCAGTATTTT. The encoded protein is CASSQVIVSTDTQYF.